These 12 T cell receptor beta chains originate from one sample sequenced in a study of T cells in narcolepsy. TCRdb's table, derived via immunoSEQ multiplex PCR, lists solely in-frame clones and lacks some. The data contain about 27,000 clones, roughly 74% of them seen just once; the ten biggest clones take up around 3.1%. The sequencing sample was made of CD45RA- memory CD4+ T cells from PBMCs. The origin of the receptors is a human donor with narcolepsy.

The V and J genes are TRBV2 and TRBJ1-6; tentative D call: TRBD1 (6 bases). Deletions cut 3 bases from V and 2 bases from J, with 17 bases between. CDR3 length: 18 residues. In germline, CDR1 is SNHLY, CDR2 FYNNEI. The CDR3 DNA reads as TGTGCCAGCAGTGATTTGGCCCCGACAGGCCCCTATAATTCACCCCTCCACTTT. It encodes CASSDLAPTGPYNSPLHF.

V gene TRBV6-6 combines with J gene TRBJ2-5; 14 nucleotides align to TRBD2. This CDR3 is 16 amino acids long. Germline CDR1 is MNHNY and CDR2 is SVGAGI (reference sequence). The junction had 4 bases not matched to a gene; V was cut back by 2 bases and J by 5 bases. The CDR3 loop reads CASSYPGTSGGETQYF. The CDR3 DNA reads TGTGCCAGCAGTTACCCCGGGACTAGCGGGGGTGAGACCCAGTACTTC.

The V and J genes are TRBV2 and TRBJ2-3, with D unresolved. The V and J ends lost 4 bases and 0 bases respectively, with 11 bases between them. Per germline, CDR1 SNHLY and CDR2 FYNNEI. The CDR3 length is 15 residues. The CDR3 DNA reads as TGTGCCAGCAGTGTTGTGGGTTCCAGCACAGATACGCAGTATTTT. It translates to CASSVVGSSTDTQYF.

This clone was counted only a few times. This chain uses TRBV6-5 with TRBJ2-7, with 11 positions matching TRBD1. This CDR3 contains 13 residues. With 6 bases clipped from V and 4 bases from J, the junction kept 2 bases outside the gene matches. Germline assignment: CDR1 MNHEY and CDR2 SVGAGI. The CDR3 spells CASSRDRGYEQYF. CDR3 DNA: TGTGCCAGCAGCCGGGACAGGGGGTACGAGCAGTACTTC.

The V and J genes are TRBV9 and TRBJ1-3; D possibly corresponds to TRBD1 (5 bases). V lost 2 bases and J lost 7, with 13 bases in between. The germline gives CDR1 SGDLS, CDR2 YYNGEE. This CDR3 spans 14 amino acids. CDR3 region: CASSVTPGGNTIYF. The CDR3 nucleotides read TGTGCCAGCAGCGTGACCCCCGGGGGGAACACCATATATTTT. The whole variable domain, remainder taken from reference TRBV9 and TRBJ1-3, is DSGVTQTPKHLITATGQRVTLRCSPRSGDLSVYWYQQSLDQGLQFLIQYYNGEERAKGNILERFSAQQFPDLHSELNLSSLELGDSALYFCASSVTPGGNTIYFGEGSWLTVV.

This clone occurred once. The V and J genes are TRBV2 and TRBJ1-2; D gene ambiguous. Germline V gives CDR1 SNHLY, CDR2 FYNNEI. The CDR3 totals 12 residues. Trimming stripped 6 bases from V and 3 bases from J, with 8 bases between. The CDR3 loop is CASSRTDYGYTF. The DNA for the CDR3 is TGTGCCAGCAGCAGGACGGACTATGGCTACACCTTC.

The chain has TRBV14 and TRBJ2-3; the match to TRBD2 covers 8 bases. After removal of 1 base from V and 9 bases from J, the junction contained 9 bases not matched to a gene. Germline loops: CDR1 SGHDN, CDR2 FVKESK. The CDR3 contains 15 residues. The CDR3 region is CASSQVWGGGGTQYF. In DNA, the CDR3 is TGTGCCAGCAGCCAAGTGTGGGGCGGCGGGGGGACGCAGTATTTT.

The CDR3: CASSSRTSGGMNTGELFF. The DNA of the CDR3 is TGTGCCAGCAGCTCCCGGACTAGCGGGGGAATGAACACCGGGGAGCTGTTTTTT. The V call is TRBV5-5, the J call TRBJ2-2, with 13 bases aligning to TRBD2. The CDR3 runs 18 residues. Trimming took 3 bases from V and 1 from J; bases not matched to a gene: 6. CDR1 is SGHKS and CDR2 is YYEKEE in the germline V gene (reference sequence).

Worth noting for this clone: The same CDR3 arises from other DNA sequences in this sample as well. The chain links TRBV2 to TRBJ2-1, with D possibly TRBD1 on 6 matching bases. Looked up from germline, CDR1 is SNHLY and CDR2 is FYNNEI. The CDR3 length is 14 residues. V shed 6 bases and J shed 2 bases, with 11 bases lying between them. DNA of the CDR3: TGTGCCAGCAGACGGACAGCCACCTACAATGAGCAGTTCTTC. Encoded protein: CASRRTATYNEQFF.

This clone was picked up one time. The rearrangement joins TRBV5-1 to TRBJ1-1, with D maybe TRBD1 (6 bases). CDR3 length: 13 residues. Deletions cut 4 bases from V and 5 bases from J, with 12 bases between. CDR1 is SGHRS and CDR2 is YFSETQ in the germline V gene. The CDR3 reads CASSPTGFTEAFF. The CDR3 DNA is TGCGCCAGCAGCCCGACAGGTTTTACTGAAGCTTTCTTT.

The CDR3 here is CASSALPGTGTEQYF. Written as DNA, the CDR3 is TGTGCCAGCTCAGCACTTCCCGGGACAGGGACCGAGCAGTACTTC. The chain couples TRBV18 to TRBJ2-7; the match to TRBD1 covers 9 bases. CDR3 length: 15 residues. With 5 bases clipped from V and 6 bases from J, the junction kept 11 bases outside the gene matches. CDR1 is KGHSH, CDR2 LQKENI, per germline.

For the CDR3, the DNA is TGCGCCAGCAGCCCGGCGGGGGATCGGGAGACCCAGTACTTC. Protein product: CASSPAGDRETQYF. The chain recombines TRBV5-1 with TRBJ2-5; 7 bases agree with TRBD2. The CDR3 is 14 residues long. Losses at the gene ends were 4 bases for V and 5 bases for J; bases not matched to a gene: 8. The germline gives CDR1 SGHRS, CDR2 YFSETQ.